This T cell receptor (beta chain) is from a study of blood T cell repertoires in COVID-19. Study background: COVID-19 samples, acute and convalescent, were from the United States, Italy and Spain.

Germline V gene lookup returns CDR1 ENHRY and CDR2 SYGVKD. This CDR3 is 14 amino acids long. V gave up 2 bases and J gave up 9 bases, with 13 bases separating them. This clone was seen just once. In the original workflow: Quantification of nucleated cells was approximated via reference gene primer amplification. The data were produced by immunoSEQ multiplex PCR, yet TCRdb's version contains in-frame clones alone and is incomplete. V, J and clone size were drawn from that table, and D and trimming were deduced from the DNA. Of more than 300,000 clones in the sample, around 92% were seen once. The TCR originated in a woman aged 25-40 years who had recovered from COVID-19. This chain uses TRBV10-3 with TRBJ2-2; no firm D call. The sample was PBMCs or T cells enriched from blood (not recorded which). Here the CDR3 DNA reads TGTGCCATCAGTGAGGCGAGAGGTACTCGGGAGCTGTTTTTT. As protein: CAISEARGTRELFF.